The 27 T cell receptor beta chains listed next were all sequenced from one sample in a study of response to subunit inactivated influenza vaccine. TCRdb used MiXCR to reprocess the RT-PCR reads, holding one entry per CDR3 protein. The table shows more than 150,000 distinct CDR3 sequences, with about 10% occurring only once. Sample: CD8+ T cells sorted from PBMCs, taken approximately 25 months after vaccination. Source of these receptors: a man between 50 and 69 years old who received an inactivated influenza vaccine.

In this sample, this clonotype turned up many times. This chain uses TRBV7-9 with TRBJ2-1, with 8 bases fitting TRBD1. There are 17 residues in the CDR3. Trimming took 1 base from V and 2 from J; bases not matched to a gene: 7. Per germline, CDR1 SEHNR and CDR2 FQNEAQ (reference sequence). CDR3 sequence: CASSLGIPQGAYNEQFF. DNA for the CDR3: TGTGCCAGCAGCTTAGGTATCCCACAGGGGGCCTACAATGAGCAGTTCTTC. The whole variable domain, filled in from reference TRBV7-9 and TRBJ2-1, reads DTGVSQNPRHKITKRGQNVTFRCDPISEHNRLYWYRQTLGQGPEFLTYFQNEAQLEKSRLLSDRFSAERPKGSFSTLEIQRTEQGDSAMYLCASSLGIPQGAYNEQFFGPGTRLTVL.

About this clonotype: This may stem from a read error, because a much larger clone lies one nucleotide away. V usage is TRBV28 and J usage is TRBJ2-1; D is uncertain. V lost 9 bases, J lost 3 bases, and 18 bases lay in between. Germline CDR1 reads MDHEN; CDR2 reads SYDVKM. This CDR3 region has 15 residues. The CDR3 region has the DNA TGTGCCAGTAGACCCGAGGTTCGGTGCTACAATGAGCAGTTCTTC. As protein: CASRPEVRCYNEQFF.

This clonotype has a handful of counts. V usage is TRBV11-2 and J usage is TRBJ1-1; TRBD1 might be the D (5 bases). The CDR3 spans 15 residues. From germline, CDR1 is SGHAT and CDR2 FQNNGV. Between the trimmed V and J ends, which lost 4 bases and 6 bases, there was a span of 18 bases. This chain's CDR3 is CASSSAYGGGAEAFF. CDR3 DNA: TGTGCCAGCAGCTCGGCTTATGGGGGGGGAGCTGAAGCTTTCTTT.

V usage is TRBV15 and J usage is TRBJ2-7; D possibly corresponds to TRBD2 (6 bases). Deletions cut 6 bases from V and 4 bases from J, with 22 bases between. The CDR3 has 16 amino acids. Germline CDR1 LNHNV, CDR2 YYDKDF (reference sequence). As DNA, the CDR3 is TGTGCCACCAGTACGAGTCCGAGACTTGCGGGGTACGAGCAGTACTTC. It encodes CATSTSPRLAGYEQYF.

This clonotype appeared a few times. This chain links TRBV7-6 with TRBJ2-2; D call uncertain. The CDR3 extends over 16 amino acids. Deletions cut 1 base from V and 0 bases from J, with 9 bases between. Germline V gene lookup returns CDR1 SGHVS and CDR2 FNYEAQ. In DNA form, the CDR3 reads TGTGCCAGCAGCTTAGTTCCAGGACCGAACACCGGGGAGCTGTTTTTT. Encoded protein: CASSLVPGPNTGELFF.

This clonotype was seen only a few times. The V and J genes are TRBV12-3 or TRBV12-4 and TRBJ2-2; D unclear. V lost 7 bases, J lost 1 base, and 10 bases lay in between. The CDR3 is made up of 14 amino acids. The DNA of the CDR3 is TGTGCCAGCATACGGGCAGGGAACACCGGGGAGCTGTTTTTT. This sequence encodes CASIRAGNTGELFF.

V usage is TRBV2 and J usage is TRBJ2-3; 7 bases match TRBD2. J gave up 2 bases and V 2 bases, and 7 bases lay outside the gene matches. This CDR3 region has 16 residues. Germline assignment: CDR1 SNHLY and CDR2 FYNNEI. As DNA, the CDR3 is TGTGCCAGCAGTGAACCGTGGGACTACGACACAGATACGCAGTATTTT. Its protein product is CASSEPWDYDTDTQYF.

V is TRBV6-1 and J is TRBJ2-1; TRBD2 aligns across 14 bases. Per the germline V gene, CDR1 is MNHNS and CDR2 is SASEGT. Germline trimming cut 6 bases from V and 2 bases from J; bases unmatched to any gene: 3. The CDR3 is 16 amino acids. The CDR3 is CASRSGLAGAYNEQFF. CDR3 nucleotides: TGTGCCAGCAGGTCGGGACTAGCGGGAGCCTACAATGAGCAGTTCTTC.

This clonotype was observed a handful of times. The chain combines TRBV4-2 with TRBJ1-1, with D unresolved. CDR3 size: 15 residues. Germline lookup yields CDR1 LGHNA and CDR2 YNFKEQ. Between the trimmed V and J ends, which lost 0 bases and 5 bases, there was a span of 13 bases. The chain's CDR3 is CASSQDRYSTTEAFF. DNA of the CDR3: TGTGCCAGCAGCCAAGACAGGTATTCTACGACTGAAGCTTTCTTT.

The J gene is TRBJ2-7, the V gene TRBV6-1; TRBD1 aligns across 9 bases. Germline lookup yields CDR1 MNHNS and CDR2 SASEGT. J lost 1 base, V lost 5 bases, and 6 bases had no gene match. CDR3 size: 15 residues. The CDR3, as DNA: TGTGCCAGCAGTACGGGACAGGGAATTTCCTACGAGCAGTACTTC. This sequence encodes CASSTGQGISYEQYF.

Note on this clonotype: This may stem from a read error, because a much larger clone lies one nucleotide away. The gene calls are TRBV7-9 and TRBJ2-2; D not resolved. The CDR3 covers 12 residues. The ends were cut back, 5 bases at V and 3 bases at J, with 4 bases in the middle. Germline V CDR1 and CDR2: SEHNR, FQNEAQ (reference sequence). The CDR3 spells CASSADTGELFF. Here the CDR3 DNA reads TGTGCCAGCAGCGCGGACACCGGGGAGCTGTTTTTT.

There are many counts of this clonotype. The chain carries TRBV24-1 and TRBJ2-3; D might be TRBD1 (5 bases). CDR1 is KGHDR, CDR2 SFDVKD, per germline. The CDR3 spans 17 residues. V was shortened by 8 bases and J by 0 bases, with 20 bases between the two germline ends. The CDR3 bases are TGTGCCACCACCCCTTATCCCGACAGAGCCAGCACAGATACGCAGTATTTT. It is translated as CATTPYPDRASTDTQYF.

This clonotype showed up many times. Written as DNA, the CDR3 is TGTGCCAGCAGTTACAGGGACAGTGGCATCGCCAATGAGCAGTTCTTC. It translates to CASSYRDSGIANEQFF. The chain carries TRBV6-5 and TRBJ2-1; 7 bases align to TRBD1. V dropped 2 bases and J dropped 6; count of bases not matched to a gene: 10. The CDR3 has 16 amino acids. Germline V CDR1 and CDR2: MNHEY, SVGAGI.

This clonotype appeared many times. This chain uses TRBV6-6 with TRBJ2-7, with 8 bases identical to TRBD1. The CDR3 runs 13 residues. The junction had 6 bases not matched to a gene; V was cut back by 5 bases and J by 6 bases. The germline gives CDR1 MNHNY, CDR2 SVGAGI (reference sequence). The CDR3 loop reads CASSHRGALEQYF. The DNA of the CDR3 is TGTGCCAGCAGTCACAGGGGGGCCCTCGAGCAGTACTTC.

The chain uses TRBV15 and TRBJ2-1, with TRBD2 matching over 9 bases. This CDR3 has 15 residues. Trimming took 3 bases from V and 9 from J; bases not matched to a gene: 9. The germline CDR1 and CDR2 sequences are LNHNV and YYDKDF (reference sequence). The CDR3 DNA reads TGTGCCACCAGCAGGAGCGGGGGGCCTTGGAGTGAGCAGTTCTTC. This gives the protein CATSRSGGPWSEQFF.

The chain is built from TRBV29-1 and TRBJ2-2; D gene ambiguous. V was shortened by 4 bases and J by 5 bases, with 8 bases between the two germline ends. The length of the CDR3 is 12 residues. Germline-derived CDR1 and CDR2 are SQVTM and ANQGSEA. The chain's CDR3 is CSVGPLTGELFF. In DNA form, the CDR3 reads TGCAGCGTTGGCCCTCTTACCGGGGAGCTGTTTTTT.

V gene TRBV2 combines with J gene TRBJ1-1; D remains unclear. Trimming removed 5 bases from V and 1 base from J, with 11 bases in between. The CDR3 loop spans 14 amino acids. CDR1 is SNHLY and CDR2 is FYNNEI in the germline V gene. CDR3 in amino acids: CASSPLGRNTEAFF. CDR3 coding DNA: TGTGCCAGCAGTCCCTTGGGCAGGAACACTGAAGCTTTCTTT.

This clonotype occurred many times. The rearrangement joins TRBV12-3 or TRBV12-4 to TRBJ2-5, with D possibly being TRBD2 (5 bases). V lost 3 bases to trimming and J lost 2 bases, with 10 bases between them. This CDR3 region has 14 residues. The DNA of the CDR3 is TGTGCCAGCAGTTTTGGGGTAGCGCAAGAGACCCAGTACTTC. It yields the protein CASSFGVAQETQYF.

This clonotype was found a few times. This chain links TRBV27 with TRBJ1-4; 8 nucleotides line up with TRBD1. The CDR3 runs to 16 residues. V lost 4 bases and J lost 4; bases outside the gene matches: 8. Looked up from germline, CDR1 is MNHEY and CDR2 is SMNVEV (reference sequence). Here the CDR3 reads CASSSTRDRINEKLFF. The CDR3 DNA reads TGTGCCAGCAGTTCAACCCGGGACAGGATTAATGAAAAACTGTTTTTT.

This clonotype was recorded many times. CDR3 sequence (DNA): TGTGCCAGCAGCCCCTCCCGAGATACGCAGTATTTT. As protein: CASSPSRDTQYF. V usage is TRBV9 and J usage is TRBJ2-3; D gene unclear. Germline CDR1 SGDLS, CDR2 YYNGEE. CDR3 length equals 12 residues. Trimming took 4 bases from V and 5 from J, leaving 8 bases between them. The entire variable domain, with the rest obtained from reference TRBV9 and TRBJ2-3, is as follows: DSGVTQTPKHLITATGQRVTLRCSPRSGDLSVYWYQQSLDQGLQFLIQYYNGEERAKGNILERFSAQQFPDLHSELNLSSLELGDSALYFCASSPSRDTQYFGPGTRLTVL.

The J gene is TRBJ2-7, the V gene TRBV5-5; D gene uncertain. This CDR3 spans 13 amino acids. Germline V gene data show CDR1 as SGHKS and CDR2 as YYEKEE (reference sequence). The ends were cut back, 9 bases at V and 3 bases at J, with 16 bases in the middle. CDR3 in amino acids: CAIGLGVFYEQYF. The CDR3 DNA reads TGTGCCATCGGCCTTGGGGTCTTCTACGAGCAGTACTTC.

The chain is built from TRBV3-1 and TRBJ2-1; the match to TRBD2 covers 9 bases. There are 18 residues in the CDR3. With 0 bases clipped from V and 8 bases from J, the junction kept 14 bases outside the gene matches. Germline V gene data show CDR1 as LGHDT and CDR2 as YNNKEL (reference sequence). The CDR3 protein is CASSQELAGPLDVDEQFF. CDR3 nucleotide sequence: TGTGCCAGCAGCCAAGAGCTAGCGGGGCCGCTTGACGTCGATGAGCAGTTCTTC.

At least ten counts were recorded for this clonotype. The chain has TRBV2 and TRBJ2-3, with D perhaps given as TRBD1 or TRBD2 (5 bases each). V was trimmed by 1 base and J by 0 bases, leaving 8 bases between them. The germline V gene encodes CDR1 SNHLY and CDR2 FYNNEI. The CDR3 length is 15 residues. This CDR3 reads CASSEVGGSTDTQYF. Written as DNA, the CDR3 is TGTGCCAGCAGTGAAGTTGGGGGTAGCACAGATACGCAGTATTTT.

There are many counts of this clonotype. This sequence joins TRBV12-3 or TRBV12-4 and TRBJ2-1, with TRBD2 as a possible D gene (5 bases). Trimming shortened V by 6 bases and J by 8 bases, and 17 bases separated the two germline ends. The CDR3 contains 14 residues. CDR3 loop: CASRASGRGDEQFF. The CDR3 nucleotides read TGTGCCAGCAGGGCCTCAGGACGGGGTGATGAGCAGTTCTTC.

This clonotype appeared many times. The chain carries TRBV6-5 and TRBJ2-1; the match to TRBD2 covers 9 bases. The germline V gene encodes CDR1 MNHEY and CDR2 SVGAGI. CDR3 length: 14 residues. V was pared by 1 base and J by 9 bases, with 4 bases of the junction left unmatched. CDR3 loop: CASSYLAGVGEQFF. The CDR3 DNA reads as TGTGCCAGCAGTTACTTAGCGGGGGTGGGTGAGCAGTTCTTC.

The CDR3 sequence is CASSSIPGELFF. For the CDR3, the DNA is TGCGCCAGCAGTTCTATACCCGGGGAGCTGTTTTTT. The chain uses TRBV10-2 and TRBJ2-2; D remains ambiguous. The CDR3 has 12 amino acids. Germline-derived CDR1 and CDR2 are WSHSY and SAAADI. V gave up 5 bases and J gave up 6 bases, with 7 bases separating them.

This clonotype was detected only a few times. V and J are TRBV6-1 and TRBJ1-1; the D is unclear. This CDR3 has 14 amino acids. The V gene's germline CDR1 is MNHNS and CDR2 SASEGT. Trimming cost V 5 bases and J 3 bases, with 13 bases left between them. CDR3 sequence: CASSTGTIYTEAFF. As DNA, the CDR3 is TGTGCCAGCAGTACGGGTACAATATACACTGAAGCTTTCTTT.